This T cell receptor (beta chain) was recovered during a study of CD8+ T cells in alopecia areata. Treatment of the sample: oral pan-JAK inhibitor, 5-10 mg twice daily. Germline loops: CDR1 ENHRY, CDR2 SYGVKD. The CDR3 loop spans 14 amino acids. Trimming cost V 0 bases and J 10 bases, with 10 bases left between them. Extraction of RNA preceded its reverse transcription into cDNA, which served as the sequencing template. The method was immunoSEQ multiplex PCR; TCRdb's version includes in-frame clones alone and lacks a portion of them. The sample consists of around 190,000 clones, just under 65% of them appearing once.

The sample here was CD4+ T cells sorted from blood, taken around week 49, from a patient treated with tofacitinib. The origin of this receptor is a human donor with alopecia areata. The chain is built from TRBV10-3 and TRBJ1-6; D uncertain. In DNA, the CDR3 is TGTGCCATCAGTGAGTCGCGGGATGGATCACCCCTCCACTTT. Encoded protein: CAISESRDGSPLHF.